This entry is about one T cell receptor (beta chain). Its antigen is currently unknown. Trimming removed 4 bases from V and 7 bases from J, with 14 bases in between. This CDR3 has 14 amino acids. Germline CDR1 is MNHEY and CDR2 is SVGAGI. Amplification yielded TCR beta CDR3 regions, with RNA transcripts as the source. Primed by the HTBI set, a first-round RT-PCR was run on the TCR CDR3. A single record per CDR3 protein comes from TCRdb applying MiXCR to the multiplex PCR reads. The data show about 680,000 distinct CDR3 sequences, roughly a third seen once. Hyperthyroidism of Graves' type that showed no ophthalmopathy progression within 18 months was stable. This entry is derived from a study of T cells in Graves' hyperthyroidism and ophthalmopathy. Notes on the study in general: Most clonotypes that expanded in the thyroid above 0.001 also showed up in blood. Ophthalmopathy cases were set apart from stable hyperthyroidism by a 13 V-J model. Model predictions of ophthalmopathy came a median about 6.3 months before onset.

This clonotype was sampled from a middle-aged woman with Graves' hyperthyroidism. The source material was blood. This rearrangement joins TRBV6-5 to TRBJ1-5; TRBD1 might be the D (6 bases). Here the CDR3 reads CASSSGTLTQPQHF. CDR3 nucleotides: TGTGCCAGCAGTTCCGGGACACTCACCCAGCCCCAGCATTTT.